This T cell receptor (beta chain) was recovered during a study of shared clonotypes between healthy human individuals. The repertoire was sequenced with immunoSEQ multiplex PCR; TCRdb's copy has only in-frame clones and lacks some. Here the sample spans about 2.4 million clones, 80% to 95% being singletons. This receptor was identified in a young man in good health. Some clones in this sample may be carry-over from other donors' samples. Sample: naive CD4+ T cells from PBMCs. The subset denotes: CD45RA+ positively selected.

The CDR3 DNA follows: TGCGCCAGCAGCTTGGCAGGGACAGCAGCCAAAAACATTCAGTACTTC. Residues: CASSLAGTAAKNIQYF. This chain uses TRBV5-1 with TRBJ2-4; the match to TRBD1 covers 7 bases. Germline V gives CDR1 SGHRS, CDR2 YFSETQ. Trimming took 0 bases from V and 0 from J; bases not matched to a gene: 3. This CDR3 comprises 16 residues.